This T cell receptor beta chain emerged from a study of T cells in Graves' hyperthyroidism and ophthalmopathy. The CDR3 runs to 20 residues. After removal of 6 bases from V and 0 bases from J, the junction contained 12 bases not matched to a gene. The V gene's germline CDR1 is SNHLY and CDR2 FYNNEI. Study-level results: Most thyroid clonotypes expanded above 0.001 appeared in blood too. Separation of ophthalmopathy from stable hyperthyroidism was achieved by a 13 V-J model.

Each ophthalmopathy patient scored at least 3 on the Clinical Activity Score and at least 4 on NOSPECS grade, with duration under 3 months. Criteria for exclusion of patients were uncontrolled infection, other autoimmune disease, pregnancy or lactation. With regard to this clonotype: Its antigen is unknown.

Researchers took RNA transcripts and amplified the TCR beta CDR3 regions from them. A set of HTBI primers served as the primers for a first-round RT-PCR of the TCR CDR3. TCRdb called the multiplex PCR reads again in MiXCR, with one record for every CDR3 protein. The sample has around 490,000 distinct CDR3 sequences, less than 20% seen once. This receptor was obtained from a man aged 40-49 years with Graves' ophthalmopathy. The gene calls are TRBV2 and TRBJ2-1, with 15 bases lining up with TRBD2. The sequencing sample was made of blood. The CDR3 here is CASREGLAGGKSSSYNEQFF. The DNA of the CDR3 is TGTGCCAGCAGAGAGGGACTAGCGGGGGGCAAAAGCAGCTCCTACAATGAGCAGTTCTTC.